The rows below give T cell receptor beta chains drawn from one sample of a study of T cell responses to AZD1222 COVID-19 vaccine. Data came from immunoSEQ multiplex PCR; TCRdb stores just in-frame clones and leaves some out. The profile covers about 120,000 clones, with around 92% appearing a single time and under 3.5% taken by the ten largest. Specimen: peripheral blood, collected on day 0 of AZD1222 vaccination. The source of these receptors is an adult in good health. Each CDR3 is given with its conserved first and last residue. A D gene is named only where the DNA matches it firmly. The size entry is marked missing in some rows and otherwise reads once, few, many or a size class.

TRBV4-1	-	-	TRBJ2-1	TGCGCCAGCAGCCAAGATCCGGGTCGGTCCCGGTTCTTC	CASSQDPGRSRFF
TRBV5-1	-	-	TRBJ2-7	TGCGCCAGCAGCTTAACATTCGGGCAGGGAGCCTACGAGCAGTACTTC	CASSLTFGQGAYEQYF
TRBV11-2	-	once	TRBJ1-2	TGTGCCAGCAGCTTGGAATCTAGGGGGGTAGACACCTTC	CASSLESRGVDTF
TRBV5-1	-	-	TRBJ2-7	TGCGCCAGCAGCTTTAAGGGCAGGGTCGGCTACGAGCAGTACTTC	CASSFKGRVGYEQYF
TRBV7-3	TRBD2	-	TRBJ2-3	TGTGCCAGCACCGAAAGGGCTAGCGGAACCACAGATACGCAGTATTTT	CASTERASGTTDTQYF
TRBV12-3/TRBV12-4	-	-	TRBJ2-7	TGTGCCAGCAGTTTTACAGGGTCCTACGAGCAGTACTTC	CASSFTGSYEQYF
TRBV19	-	few	TRBJ1-5	TGTGCCAGTAGTATAGCATTTCGGCAGACTAATCAGCCCCAGCATTTT	CASSIAFRQTNQPQHF
TRBV27	TRBD2	-	TRBJ2-7	TGTGCCTCTCAGCTTCGGCTAGCGGGAGGTCGCTCCTACGAGCAGTACTTC	CASQLRLAGGRSYEQYF
TRBV10-3	TRBD1	few	TRBJ1-1	TGTGCCATCAGTGGTCCAGGGGGCATAACTTTCTTT	CAISGPGGITFF
TRBV28	TRBD2	-	TRBJ2-7	TGTGCCAGCTGTTCTAGCGGATACTCCTACGAGCAGTACTTC	CASCSSGYSYEQYF
TRBV27	TRBD2	-	TRBJ2-5	TGTGCCAGCAGTCCTCGGACTAGCGGGGAGACCCAGTACTTC	CASSPRTSGETQYF
TRBV24-1	-	-	TRBJ2-3	TGTGCCACCAGTGACTATAGCGAGAGCACAGATACGCAGTATTTT	CATSDYSESTDTQYF
TRBV4-1	-	once	TRBJ2-7	TGCGCCAGCAGCCAAGGTTCAGGGTACGAGCAGTACTTC	CASSQGSGYEQYF
TRBV24-1	-	-	TRBJ1-5	TGTGCCACCAGTGATTTGGGTGGGACAAATCAGCCCCAGCATTTT	CATSDLGGTNQPQHF
TRBV6-4	-	-	TRBJ1-3	TGTGCCAGCGGCTTGATAGGACACCTTTTGGGCACCATATATTTT	CASGLIGHLLGTIYF
TRBV11-2	-	-	TRBJ1-1	TGTGCCAGCAGCTTAGCAGGGGTCGGGTCAGCTTTCTTT	CASSLAGVGSAFF
TRBV27	-	-	TRBJ1-6	TGTGCCAGCAGTTTTAGGGGGGGCATTAATTCACCCCTCCACTTT	CASSFRGGINSPLHF
TRBV28	TRBD2	-	TRBJ2-5	TGTGCCAGCCGCCAATCGGGGGGGGAAGAGACCCAGTACTTC	CASRQSGGEETQYF
TRBV20-1	-	-	TRBJ2-7	TGCAGTGCCCAGACAATGGGGGAGCAGTACTTC	CSAQTMGEQYF
TRBV4-1	-	once	TRBJ1-3	TGCGCCAGCAGCCAAGGTAGTACTCCAGGGGAGGGAAACACCATATATTTT	CASSQGSTPGEGNTIYF
TRBV29-1	-	-	TRBJ2-2	TGCAGCGCCAAGGGAAGACCGAACACCGGGGAGCTGTTTTTT	CSAKGRPNTGELFF
TRBV11-3	TRBD2	-	TRBJ2-1	TGTGCCAGCAGCTTCGGCGGGAGGGGGTGGTACAATGAGCAGTTCTTC	CASSFGGRGWYNEQFF
TRBV19	-	-	TRBJ2-1	TGTGCCAGTAGGGGAATGGGCAGCTCCTACAATGAGCAGTTCTTC	CASRGMGSSYNEQFF
TRBV19	-	-	TRBJ2-1	TGTGCCAGTAGAGATGGGTACTCCTACAATGAGCAGTTCTTC	CASRDGYSYNEQFF
TRBV7-6	TRBD2	-	TRBJ2-1	TGTGCCAGCAGCTTAGTGCTTTCTAGCGGTTTAATAAGTAGTGAGCAGTTCTTC	CASSLVLSSGLISSEQFF
TRBV5-1	-	-	TRBJ1-1	TGCGCCAGCAGCTGGGGCACATCGAACACTGAAGCTTTCTTT	CASSWGTSNTEAFF
TRBV7-8	-	-	TRBJ2-5	TGTGCCAGCAGCCCCCACCCCCAAGAGACCCAGTACTTC	CASSPHPQETQYF
TRBV13	TRBD1	-	TRBJ1-6	TGTGCCAGCAGCCGGACAGGGCCAAATTCACCCCTCCACTTT	CASSRTGPNSPLHF
TRBV5-1	-	-	TRBJ2-7	TGCGCCAGCAGCTTGTTAGGCAGGGGTGGATACGAGCAGTACTTC	CASSLLGRGGYEQYF
TRBV10-3	-	-	TRBJ1-1	TGTGCCATCAGTGAGGCGATACAGGGACACACTGAAGCTTTCTTT	CAISEAIQGHTEAFF
TRBV28	-	once	TRBJ1-4	TGTGCCAGCAGTTCCCCATTCGGCGAAAAACTGTTTTTT	CASSSPFGEKLFF
TRBV7-8	-	-	TRBJ1-1	TGTGCCAGCAGCTTAGAGCGCCAGTACACTGAAGCTTTCTTT	CASSLERQYTEAFF
TRBV6-5	-	once	TRBJ2-7	TGTGCCAGCAGGGGAAGGTTCGGACCCTACGAGCAGTACTTC	CASRGRFGPYEQYF
TRBV5-8	-	-	TRBJ1-2	TGTGCCAGCAGCTCGACCGGGATCACCTATGGCTACACCTTC	CASSSTGITYGYTF
TRBV7-9	-	-	TRBJ1-1	TGTGCCAGCAGCTTAGAGTTGAACACTGAAGCTTTCTTT	CASSLELNTEAFF